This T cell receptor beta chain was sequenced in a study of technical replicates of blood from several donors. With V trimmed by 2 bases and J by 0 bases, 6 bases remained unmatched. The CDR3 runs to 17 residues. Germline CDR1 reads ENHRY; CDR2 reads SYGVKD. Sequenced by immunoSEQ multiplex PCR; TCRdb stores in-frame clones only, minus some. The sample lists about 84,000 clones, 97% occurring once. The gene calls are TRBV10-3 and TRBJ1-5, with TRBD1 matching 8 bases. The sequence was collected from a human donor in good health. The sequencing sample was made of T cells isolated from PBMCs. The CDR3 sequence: CAISETDRADSNQPQHF. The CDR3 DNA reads TGTGCCATCAGTGAGACGGACAGGGCCGATAGCAATCAGCCCCAGCATTTT.